This section outlines one T cell receptor beta chain sequence together with its context. These data come from a study of shared clonotypes between healthy human individuals. The overall study: Per donor, three plates held CD4 naive cells, three held CD4 memory, two held CD8 naive and one held CD8 memory.

Here immunoSEQ multiplex PCR was the method, and the copy in TCRdb shows in-frame clones only, minus some. The profile covers about 1.1 million clones, with approximately 80% appearing a single time and approximately 0.5% taken by the ten largest. The V gene's germline CDR1 is SGDLS and CDR2 YYNGEE. This CDR3 has 16 residues. V lost 4 bases to trimming and J lost 4 bases; unmatched junction nucleotides: 14. Sequencing used memory CD4+ T cells from PBMCs. Subset given: CD45RA-negative fraction. This TCR derives from a man in his late teens or twenties in good health. Some clones in this sample may be carry-over from other donors' samples. The chain is built from TRBV9 and TRBJ2-7, with 7 nucleotides matching TRBD2. CDR3 amino acids: CASSTVGGGSPYEQYF. CDR3 nucleotide sequence: TGTGCCAGCAGCACCGTGGGAGGCGGGAGTCCGTACGAGCAGTACTTC.